The 21 T cell receptor beta chains below come from one sample, sequenced in a study of T-cell reconstitution after alpha-beta-depleted transplantation in children. The authors prepared the TCRbeta library with unique molecular identifiers. TCRdb re-called the PCR reads with MiXCR, one entry per CDR3 protein. The sample yields fewer than 85,000 distinct CDR3 sequences, roughly an eighth seen once. Specimen: PBMCs, mostly from graft donor cells, collected 180 days after TCRalphabeta/CD19-depleted stem cell transplant. These receptors all come from a male patient aged 2 to 10 who had a stem cell transplant for acute lymphoblastic leukemia, so the T cells may come from the graft donor.

This clonotype came up many times. V is TRBV5-1 and J is TRBJ2-1, with D hard to call. This CDR3 region has 15 residues. V was shortened by 4 bases and J by 0 bases, with 11 bases between the two germline ends. Looked up from germline, CDR1 is SGHRS and CDR2 is YFSETQ. CDR3 amino acids: CASSTDGSSYNEQFF. The CDR3 nucleotides are TGCGCCAGCAGCACGGACGGCAGCTCCTACAATGAGCAGTTCTTC.

This clonotype has just a few counts. The V gene is TRBV5-1, the J gene TRBJ2-2; D possibly corresponds to TRBD1 (5 bases). V shed 7 bases and J shed 6 bases, with 7 bases lying between them. This CDR3 is built from 11 residues. The germline V gene encodes CDR1 SGHRS and CDR2 YFSETQ. CDR3 bases: TGCGCCAGCCAGGGTCCCGGGGAGCTGTTTTTT. It translates to CASQGPGELFF. Together with reference TRBV5-1 and TRBJ2-2, the CDR3 gives the full variable domain: KAGVTQTPRYLIKTRGQQVTLSCSPISGHRSVSWYQQTPGQGLQFLFEYFSETQRNKGNFPGRFSGRQFSNSRSEMNVSTLELGDSALYLCASQGPGELFFGEGSRLTVL.

The rearrangement uses TRBV6-5 and TRBJ1-5, with D hard to call. Germline CDR1 and CDR2: MNHEY and SVGAGI. The CDR3 has 14 residues. V was shortened by 3 bases and J by 3 bases, with 9 bases between the two germline ends. The CDR3 coding sequence is TGTGCCAGCAGTTATAGTCAGCTCAATCAGCCCCAGCATTTT. It codes for CASSYSQLNQPQHF.

This clonotype was picked up many times. This chain joins TRBV4-3 and TRBJ1-2; 7 bases map to TRBD1. Looked up from germline, CDR1 is LGHNA and CDR2 is YSLEER. This CDR3 has 18 residues. The V and J ends lost 0 bases and 0 bases, in that order; junction bases with no gene match: 10. The CDR3 sequence: CASSQDWGVRGSNYGYTF. The DNA of the CDR3 is TGCGCCAGCAGCCAAGATTGGGGGGTCAGGGGGTCTAACTATGGCTACACCTTC.

The chain is built from TRBV4-3 and TRBJ2-2; either TRBD1 or TRBD2 may supply D (5 bases each). V gave up 4 bases and J gave up 1 base, with 13 bases separating them. Germline CDR1 is LGHNA and CDR2 is YSLEER. The CDR3 totals 16 residues. The CDR3 region is CASSPGAGLNTGELFF. In DNA, the CDR3 is TGCGCCAGCAGCCCCGGGGCAGGATTGAACACCGGGGAGCTGTTTTTT.

The chain joins TRBV5-1 to TRBJ1-1, with D possibly TRBD1 on 6 matching bases. V was shortened by 2 bases and J by 3 bases, with 17 bases between the two germline ends. The V gene's germline CDR1 is SGHRS and CDR2 YFSETQ. The CDR3 has 16 residues. The CDR3 sequence is CASSLTFQGGYTEAFF. The CDR3 DNA sequence: TGCGCCAGCAGCTTAACATTCCAAGGGGGGTACACTGAAGCTTTCTTT.

V usage is TRBV18 and J usage is TRBJ1-5; the D is unclear. This CDR3 is 16 amino acids long. The V end was cut by 6 bases, the J end by 0 bases, with 15 bases between. Germline lookup yields CDR1 KGHSH and CDR2 LQKENI. CDR3 sequence (DNA): TGTGCCAGCTCCCCCGCGGAAGGGTATAGCAATCAGCCCCAGCATTTT. Its protein is CASSPAEGYSNQPQHF.

Only a few counts were recorded for this clonotype. The chain joins TRBV21-1 to TRBJ2-3; TRBD2 reflects the table's D call only, with no check against the DNA. TRBV21-1 is described as a pseudogene. The CDR3 totals 17 residues. The CDR3 here is CASSKDEAREETDTQYF. CDR3 coding DNA: TGTGCCAGCAGCAAAGACGAGGCCCGGGAGGAGACAGATACGCAGTATTTT.

This clonotype was detected ten times or more. The genes are TRBV9 and TRBJ2-3; no firm D call. Trimming shortened V by 3 bases and J by 1 base, and 15 bases separated the two germline ends. The CDR3 contains 16 residues. Germline CDR1 is SGDLS and CDR2 is YYNGEE. The CDR3 loop reads CASSEGSSRGTDTQYF. The CDR3 DNA follows: TGTGCCAGCAGCGAAGGGTCTTCAAGGGGCACAGATACGCAGTATTTT. Supplemented by reference TRBV9 and TRBJ2-3, the full variable domain reads DSGVTQTPKHLITATGQRVTLRCSPRSGDLSVYWYQQSLDQGLQFLIQYYNGEERAKGNILERFSAQQFPDLHSELNLSSLELGDSALYFCASSEGSSRGTDTQYFGPGTRLTVL.

About this clonotype itself: Its ends do not fully match the called genes, so a read error is possible. The rearrangement joins TRBV28 to TRBJ2-5, with unresolved D. Germline V gene sequence: CDR1 MDHEN, CDR2 SYDVKM. This CDR3 is built from 15 residues. The CDR3 DNA reads as TGTGCCAGCACCCCCGGCCTAGAGCTACAAGAGACCCGGTACTTC. Its protein product is CASTPGLELQETRYF.

The chain links TRBV6-1 to TRBJ2-3, with 7 nucleotides matching TRBD1. Losses at the gene ends were 4 bases for V and 1 base for J; bases not matched to a gene: 5. In germline, CDR1 is MNHNS, CDR2 SASEGT. The CDR3 runs to 15 residues. The DNA for the CDR3 is TGTGCCAGCAGTGCCGACAGGGTGGGCACAGATACGCAGTATTTT. Protein product: CASSADRVGTDTQYF.

This clonotype was counted between two and nine times. The rearrangement uses TRBV30 and TRBJ2-3, with a possible D match to TRBD2 (5 bases). CDR1 and CDR2 (germline): GTSNPN, SVGIG (reference sequence). The CDR3 has 17 residues. Between the trimmed V and J ends, which lost 5 bases and 2 bases, there was a span of 23 bases. The CDR3 DNA is TGTGCCTGGGGGAGAGGTACAGCGAGATTACACACAGATACGCAGTATTTT. Encoded protein: CAWGRGTARLHTDTQYF.

Here the CDR3 DNA reads TGTGCCAGCAGCCCCGACAGCATCCAAGAGACCCAGTACTTC. Translating it yields CASSPDSIQETQYF. The chain recombines TRBV12-3 or TRBV12-4 with TRBJ2-5, with a tentative D call TRBD1 (5 bases). V lost 6 bases and J 1 base, leaving 12 bases between the germline ends. The CDR3 length is 14 residues.

The chain recombines TRBV7-2 with TRBJ2-5; D is unclear. This CDR3 region has 15 residues. In germline, CDR1 is SGHTA, CDR2 FQGNSA. Trimming pared 0 bases from V and 2 bases from J, leaving 10 bases between. CDR3 residues: CASSLAVYRQETQYF. For the CDR3, the DNA is TGTGCCAGCAGCTTAGCGGTGTATCGGCAAGAGACCCAGTACTTC.

This clonotype came up many times. The chain joins TRBV29-1 to TRBJ2-7; D call uncertain. V lost 3 bases to trimming and J lost 2 bases, with 8 bases between them. CDR1 is SQVTM and CDR2 is ANQGSEA in the germline V gene. The length of the CDR3 is 12 residues. In nucleotides, the CDR3 is TGCAGCGTTGAGTCCGATACCTACGAGCAGTACTTC. Protein sequence: CSVESDTYEQYF.

The chain couples TRBV7-6 to TRBJ2-3; 11 nucleotides agree with TRBD2. Germline V CDR1 and CDR2: SGHVS, FNYEAQ. V lost 1 base to trimming and J lost 2 bases; unmatched junction nucleotides: 5. The CDR3 extends over 17 amino acids. CDR3 sequence reads: CASSLDSSGGYTDTQYF. Written as DNA, the CDR3 is TGTGCCAGCAGCTTAGATTCTAGCGGGGGGTACACAGATACGCAGTATTTT.

This clonotype was counted between two and nine times. The gene calls are TRBV20-1 and TRBJ1-1; no clear D gene. V lost 3 bases to trimming and J lost 11 bases, with 13 bases between them. Germline-derived CDR1 and CDR2 are DFQATT and SNEGSKA (reference sequence). The CDR3 length is 11 residues. CDR3 nucleotide sequence: TGCAGTGCTAGTTTGGGCACTCCGGCTTTCTTT. It translates to CSASLGTPAFF.

The V call is TRBV20-1, the J call TRBJ2-3; 7 bases are shared with TRBD1. The V gene end was trimmed by 6 bases and the J gene end by 4 bases; junction bases not matched to a gene: 7. The CDR3 covers 13 residues. Germline V gives CDR1 DFQATT, CDR2 SNEGSKA (reference sequence). CDR3 nucleotide sequence: TGCAGTGCAGTCGTACAGGGGTCAGATACGCAGTATTTT. Translating it yields CSAVVQGSDTQYF.

V and J are TRBV11-2 and TRBJ2-6, with D unclear. The length of the CDR3 is 15 residues. V lost 5 bases and J 4 bases, leaving 12 bases between the germline ends. Germline V CDR1 and CDR2: SGHAT, FQNNGV. The CDR3 region is CASSRSWAGANVLTF. CDR3 bases: TGTGCCAGCAGCCGCTCATGGGCCGGGGCCAACGTCCTGACTTTC.

This sequence joins TRBV5-1 and TRBJ2-1; possible D gene TRBD1, 6 bases. Per germline, CDR1 SGHRS and CDR2 YFSETQ. Trimming cost V 0 bases and J 3 bases, with 7 bases left between them. CDR3 length: 14 residues. CDR3 in DNA: TGCGCCAGCAGCTTGGCACAGGGCTACAATGAGCAGTTCTTC. As protein: CASSLAQGYNEQFF.

The sample holds many counts of this clonotype. V and J are TRBV20-1 and TRBJ2-2; a possible D gene is TRBD2 (6 bases). Germline CDR1 and CDR2: DFQATT and SNEGSKA (reference sequence). The V and J ends lost 3 bases and 2 bases respectively, with 7 bases between them. The length of the CDR3 is 13 residues. The CDR3 DNA sequence: TGCAGTGCTAGTACTAGCAACACCGGGGAGCTGTTTTTT. Translated: CSASTSNTGELFF.